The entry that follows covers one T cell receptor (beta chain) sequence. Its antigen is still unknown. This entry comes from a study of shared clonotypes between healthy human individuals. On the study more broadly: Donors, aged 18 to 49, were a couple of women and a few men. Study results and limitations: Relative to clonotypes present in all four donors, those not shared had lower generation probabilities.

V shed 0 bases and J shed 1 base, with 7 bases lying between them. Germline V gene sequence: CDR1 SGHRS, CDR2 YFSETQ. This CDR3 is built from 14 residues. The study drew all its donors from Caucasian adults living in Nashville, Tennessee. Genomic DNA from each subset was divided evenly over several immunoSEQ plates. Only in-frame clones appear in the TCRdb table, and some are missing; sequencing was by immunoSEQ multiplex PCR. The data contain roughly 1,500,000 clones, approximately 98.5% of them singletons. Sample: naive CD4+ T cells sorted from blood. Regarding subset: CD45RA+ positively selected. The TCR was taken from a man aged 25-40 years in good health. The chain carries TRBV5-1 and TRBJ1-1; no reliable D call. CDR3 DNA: TGCGCCAGCAGCTTGGAGGCCAAGAACACTGAAGCTTTCTTT. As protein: CASSLEAKNTEAFF.